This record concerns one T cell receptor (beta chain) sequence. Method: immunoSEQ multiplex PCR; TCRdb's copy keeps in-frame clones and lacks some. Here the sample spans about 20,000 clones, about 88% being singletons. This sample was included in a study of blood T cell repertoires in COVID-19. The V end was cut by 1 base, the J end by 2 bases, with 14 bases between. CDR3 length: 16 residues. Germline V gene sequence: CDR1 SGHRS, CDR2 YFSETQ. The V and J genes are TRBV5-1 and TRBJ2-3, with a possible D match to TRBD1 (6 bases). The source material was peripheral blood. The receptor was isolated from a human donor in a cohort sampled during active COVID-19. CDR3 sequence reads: CASSLSQGLATDTQYF. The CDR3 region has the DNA TGCGCCAGCAGCTTGTCGCAGGGGCTGGCCACAGATACGCAGTATTTT.